This entry lists 25 T cell receptor beta chains sequenced from one sample in a study of blood T cells in healthy people across ages. Combining a sample-barcoded 5' primer with a J-beta primer mix, a second PCR ran for about 6 to 11 cycles. Via MiXCR, TCRdb re-called the 5' RACE reads, giving one row per CDR3 protein. Of about 670,000 distinct CDR3 sequences detected, under 65% appear once; the ten largest clones hold roughly 13%. Sequencing used blood. All receptors derive from a woman of 80 years or more in good health.

This clonotype was recorded only once. This could be a read error, since a much larger clone is one nucleotide away. The chain links TRBV9 to TRBJ2-1; D unclear. There are 12 residues in the CDR3. Trimming shortened V by 0 bases and J by 8 bases, and 6 bases separated the two germline ends. The germline CDR1 and CDR2 sequences are SGDLS and YYNGEE. The chain's CDR3 is CASSVGADEQFF. The CDR3 DNA sequence: TGTGCCAGCAGCGTAGGGGCCGATGAGCAGTTCTTC. Variable domain in full (rest from reference TRBV9 and TRBJ2-1): DSGVTQTPKHLITATGQRVTLRCSPRSGDLSVYWYQQSLDQGLQFLIQYYNGEERAKGNILERFSAQQFPDLHSELNLSSLELGDSALYFCASSVGADEQFFGPGTRLTVL.

This clonotype has just one count. This sequence joins TRBV7-2 and TRBJ2-3; 7 nucleotides align to TRBD2. This CDR3 is 15 amino acids long. Germline assignment: CDR1 SGHTA and CDR2 FQGNSA. V shed 5 bases, J shed 1 base, and the junction held 6 bases outside the gene matches. The DNA of the CDR3 is TGTGCCAGCAGCCTTAGCGGGTTTGGCACAGATACGCAGTATTTT. Residues: CASSLSGFGTDTQYF.

The rearrangement uses TRBV14 and TRBJ2-5, with a possible D match to TRBD1 (5 bases). This CDR3 comprises 15 residues. CDR1 and CDR2 from the germline V gene are SGHDN and FVKESK. Deletions cut 3 bases from V and 5 bases from J, with 16 bases between. The DNA of the CDR3 is TGTGCCAGCAGCCAGAAGGGCCCAGGGTGGGAGACCCAGTACTTC. Translating it yields CASSQKGPGWETQYF.

The table lists this clonotype with a few counts. V is TRBV10-3 and J is TRBJ1-4; 9 bases match TRBD1. CDR3 length: 13 amino acids. Trimming at V came to 10 bases and at J to 5 bases, leaving 5 bases not matched to a gene. Germline V gene data show CDR1 as ENHRY and CDR2 as SYGVKD. The CDR3 region is CATRDRVNEKLFF. Written as DNA, the CDR3 is TGTGCCACTAGGGACAGGGTAAATGAAAAACTGTTTTTT.

This chain connects TRBV20-1 to TRBJ1-5; no firm D call. This CDR3 spans 14 amino acids. Trimming removed 3 bases from V and 0 bases from J, with 9 bases in between. Germline loops: CDR1 DFQATT, CDR2 SNEGSKA (reference sequence). Written as DNA, the CDR3 is TGCAGTGCTAGTTGGGGAGATAGCAATCAGCCCCAGCATTTT. Protein: CSASWGDSNQPQHF.

This chain links TRBV29-1 with TRBJ2-7; possibly TRBD1 or TRBD2 for D (5 bases each). The J call could be wrong; TRBJ2-5 is a better fit for the DNA end. In germline, CDR1 is SQVTM, CDR2 ANQGSEA. This CDR3 has 13 residues. Here the CDR3 reads CSVLLPGRETQYF. The CDR3 nucleotides read TGCAGCGTTCTCCTGCCGGGACGAGAGACCCAGTACTTC.

This clonotype was observed a handful of times. The chain employs TRBV10-3 and TRBJ2-7, with 8 positions matching TRBD1. The CDR3 is 14 residues long. The V and J ends lost 7 bases and 5 bases, in that order; junction bases with no gene match: 10. Germline loops: CDR1 ENHRY, CDR2 SYGVKD. The CDR3 DNA is TGTGCCATCACGTCGGACAGGGTCGTCCACGAGCAGTACTTC. It yields the protein CAITSDRVVHEQYF.

This clonotype was seen many times. This chain uses TRBV4-1 with TRBJ2-7, with D perhaps matching TRBD1 or TRBD2 (5 bases each). Germline CDR1 reads MGHRA; CDR2 reads YSYEKL. V lost 8 bases to trimming and J lost 3 bases, with 11 bases between them. The length of the CDR3 is 12 residues. DNA for the CDR3: TGCGCCAGCGCCCGGGACGGCTACGAGCAGTACTTC. Translating gives CASARDGYEQYF.

This clonotype was found a few times. The rearrangement uses TRBV5-6 and TRBJ1-1; 7 nucleotides agree with TRBD1. V lost 3 bases to trimming and J lost 4 bases; unmatched junction nucleotides: 9. Germline values: CDR1 SGHDT, CDR2 YYEEEE. The CDR3 sequence is 15 residues long. The DNA for the CDR3 is TGTGCCAGCAGCTGGGCCAGGGGGTTCACCACTGAAGCTTTCTTT. It codes for CASSWARGFTTEAFF.

Worth noting for this clonotype: This sequence may be a read error, since a much larger clone differs from it by one base. This chain uses TRBV18 with TRBJ2-4, with D perhaps being TRBD1 or TRBD2 (6 bases each). The DNA end favors TRBJ2-5, so the J call may be wrong. The length of the CDR3 is 16 residues. Germline values: CDR1 KGHSH, CDR2 LQKENI. For the CDR3, the DNA is TGTGCCAGCTCATCCTTCGGGGGCGGAATACAAGAGACCCAGTACTTC. Translation gives CASSSFGGGIQETQYF.

Remarks on this clonotype: A read error is possible here, since a much larger clone lies one base away. J is TRBJ2-1 and V is TRBV7-8; D not certain. Germline CDR1 SGHVS, CDR2 FQNEAQ. CDR3 length: 13 amino acids. This chain's CDR3 is CASGLVVSHEQFF. The CDR3 nucleotides read TGTGCCAGCGGCTTAGTAGTTTCTCATGAGCAGTTCTTC.

This clonotype was observed many times. CDR3 residues: CASSYSRGSNEQFF. The CDR3 DNA sequence: TGTGCCAGCAGTTACTCACGGGGGAGTAATGAGCAGTTCTTC. The gene calls are TRBV6-2 or TRBV6-3 and TRBJ2-1, with D perhaps matching TRBD2 (6 bases). Germline values: CDR1 MNHEY, CDR2 SVGEGT. The CDR3 totals 14 residues. The V gene lost 0 bases and the J gene lost 7 bases, with 10 bases spanning the gap.

There are many counts of this clonotype. The chain is built from TRBV9 and TRBJ2-5; possible D gene TRBD1, 6 bases. CDR3 length: 13 amino acids. Germline assignment: CDR1 SGDLS and CDR2 YYNGEE. V lost 2 bases and J lost 3, with 8 bases in between. The CDR3 loop reads CASSVGAEETQYF. DNA for the CDR3: TGTGCCAGCAGCGTGGGGGCTGAAGAGACCCAGTACTTC.

This clonotype appeared a single time. This chain connects TRBV6-1 to TRBJ1-2; maybe TRBD1 (6 bases). The CDR3 runs 15 residues. Trimming removed 5 bases at V and 1 base at J, with 14 bases between. CDR1 is MNHNS and CDR2 is SASEGT in the germline V gene. CDR3 region: CASSQEDRNNYGYTF. For the CDR3, the DNA is TGTGCCAGCAGTCAGGAGGACAGAAATAACTATGGCTACACCTTC.

With regard to this clonotype: With a much larger clone just one base away, this may be a read error. The gene calls are TRBV29-1 and TRBJ2-7, with 11 bases lining up with TRBD1. From germline, CDR1 is SQVTM and CDR2 ANQGSEA. The CDR3 extends over 14 amino acids. Unmatched junction bases numbered 11, after V lost 6 bases and J lost 7 bases. CDR3 residues: CSVLRDRGYNEQYF. CDR3 coding DNA: TGCAGCGTCCTAAGGGACAGGGGGTACAATGAGCAGTACTTC.

This chain joins TRBV9 and TRBJ1-4, with TRBD1 as a possible D gene (6 bases). V was trimmed by 3 bases and J by 4 bases, leaving 13 bases between them. Germline CDR1 and CDR2: SGDLS and YYNGEE. The CDR3 contains 15 residues. CDR3 DNA sequence: TGTGCCAGCAGCGAAAGAGGGGGTTTTAATGAAAAACTGTTTTTT. It is translated as CASSERGGFNEKLFF.

This clonotype was observed a handful of times. The chain links TRBV5-1 to TRBJ2-7, with D unresolved. From germline, CDR1 is SGHRS and CDR2 YFSETQ. The ends were cut back, 1 base at V and 4 bases at J, with 9 bases in the middle. This CDR3 has 13 amino acids. In nucleotides, the CDR3 is TGCGCCAGCAGCTTGCTATCACAATACGAGCAGTACTTC. It codes for CASSLLSQYEQYF.

The V and J genes are TRBV27 and TRBJ1-2; D remains unclear. This CDR3 comprises 13 residues. The V end was cut by 2 bases, the J end by 8 bases, with 12 bases between. Germline assignment: CDR1 MNHEY and CDR2 SMNVEV (reference sequence). In DNA form, the CDR3 reads TGTGCCAGCAGTTTAGGGAATTTCCGGGGCTACACCTTC. Residues: CASSLGNFRGYTF.

This clonotype was counted between two and nine times. J is TRBJ1-4 and V is TRBV7-9, with D tentatively TRBD1 (5 bases). Germline lookup yields CDR1 SEHNR and CDR2 FQNEAQ (reference sequence). The CDR3 sequence is 15 residues long. The germline V and J ends were trimmed by 3 bases and 4 bases, with 12 bases remaining between them. The DNA of the CDR3 is TGTGCCAGCAGCTTCAACGCAGGGATTAATGAAAAACTGTTTTTT. This gives the protein CASSFNAGINEKLFF.

The chain uses TRBV3-1 and TRBJ2-5; 9 bases align to TRBD2. Near its end, the DNA agrees better with TRBJ2-7, so the J call may be wrong. Germline V gives CDR1 LGHDT, CDR2 YNNKEL (reference sequence). CDR3 length equals 14 residues. In DNA form, the CDR3 reads TGTGCCAGCAGCACCGGGACTAGCACCTACGAGCAGTACTTC. Amino acid sequence: CASSTGTSTYEQYF.

CDR3: CASSLSGAPGNEQFF. CDR3 DNA: TGTGCCAGCAGCTTAAGTGGGGCCCCGGGGAATGAGCAGTTCTTC. This sequence joins TRBV7-3 and TRBJ2-1; the D call may be TRBD1 or TRBD2 (5 bases each). Deletions cut 1 base from V and 7 bases from J, with 14 bases between. The CDR3 runs 15 residues. In germline, CDR1 is SGHTA, CDR2 FQGTGA.

This clonotype came up many times. This rearrangement joins TRBV9 to TRBJ2-7; either TRBD1 or TRBD2 may supply D (5 bases each). Trimming left V 4 bases short and J 1 base short, with 15 bases between. The V gene's germline CDR1 is SGDLS and CDR2 YYNGEE. This CDR3 comprises 15 residues. The CDR3: CASSPGQAASYEQYF. Here the CDR3 DNA reads TGTGCCAGCAGCCCAGGGCAAGCGGCTTCCTACGAGCAGTACTTC.

The rearrangement links TRBV12-3 or TRBV12-4 to TRBJ1-5; 11 bases are a match to TRBD1. Trimming removed 8 bases from V and 9 bases from J; junction bases left unmatched: 3. The CDR3 is made up of 12 amino acids. CDR3 sequence: CASGQGAGPQHF. The CDR3 coding sequence is TGTGCCAGCGGACAGGGGGCAGGGCCCCAGCATTTT.

This rearrangement joins TRBV12-3 or TRBV12-4 to TRBJ2-1, with TRBD2 matching over 11 bases. The trim removed 5 bases at V and 4 bases at J, leaving 7 bases unmatched. The length of the CDR3 is 16 residues. CDR3 amino acids: CASSRRLAGLYNEQFF. The CDR3 nucleotides read TGTGCCAGCAGTCGCAGACTAGCGGGATTGTACAATGAGCAGTTCTTC.

The chain uses TRBV6-2 or TRBV6-3 and TRBJ1-5; D is possibly TRBD1 (5 bases). The CDR3 is 14 residues long. V lost 5 bases and J 0 bases, leaving 8 bases between the germline ends. Germline V gene lookup returns CDR1 MNHEY and CDR2 SVGEGT. CDR3 amino acids: CASSRQYSNQPQHF. The DNA for the CDR3 is TGTGCCAGCAGTCGACAGTATAGCAATCAGCCCCAGCATTTT.